The T cell receptor beta chain described here comes from a study of monozygotic twins with inflammatory bowel disease. Whole blood that had not undergone T cell sorting provided the isolated total RNA. CDR3 size: 17 residues. A template switching step added UMIs, each with a 6-nucleotide sample barcode. Each CDR3 protein gets one entry in TCRdb, which reprocessed the 5' RACE reads and gives no DNA. Its table records 350,000 to 400,000 distinct CDR3 sequences. The chain is built from TRBV12-3 or TRBV12-4 and TRBJ1-5; checking the TCRdb D call of TRBD1 is not possible without DNA. The sequenced material came from blood. This clonotype was sampled from a human donor with ulcerative colitis or Crohn's disease, or a healthy co-twin of an affected twin (not recorded which). The CDR3: CASSLRIPFGGNQPQHF.